A single T cell receptor (beta chain) is shown here with its context. The source of the sample is a study of blood T cell repertoires in COVID-19. Profiled with immunoSEQ multiplex PCR; TCRdb holds only in-frame clones, not every one. The sample has under 14,000 clones; 87% are singletons. The CDR3 consists of 13 residues. V shed 6 bases, J shed 6 bases, and the junction held 6 bases outside the gene matches. Germline V CDR1 and CDR2: MNHEY, SMNVEV (reference sequence). This chain uses TRBV27 with TRBJ2-7, with 9 bases aligning to TRBD1. Sequencing was carried out using peripheral blood. The source is a man aged 25 to 45 with active or convalescent COVID-19. CDR3 nucleotides: TGTGCCAGCAGCGACAGGGGGGTCGGCGAGCAGTACGTC. Residues: CASSDRGVGEQYV.